A selection of T cell receptor beta chains follows, all from one sample in a study of cytomegalovirus exposure and HLA in healthy donors. The method was immunoSEQ multiplex PCR; TCRdb's version includes in-frame clones alone and lacks a portion of them. The sample holds nearly 80,000 clones, 65% to 85% seen once. The specimen sequenced was PBMCs. The receptors shown here come from a woman aged 40 to 55 in good health and CMV-seropositive. The CDR3 runs from the conserved cysteine through the conserved F or W. A D gene is named only where the DNA matches it firmly. Some rows have no size entry. The others give once, few or many, or a class for an expanded clone.

cdr3_length	v_call	j_call	clone_size	d_call	cdr3_nt	cdr3_aa
15	TRBV2	TRBJ2-1	few	TRBD2	TGTGCCAGCAGTGACCTAGGACTAGCAATAAATGAGCAGTTCTTC	CASSDLGLAINEQFF
15	TRBV6-5	TRBJ1-5	few	-	TGTGCCAGCAGTTACTCGTCCAGGTTGGATCAGCCCCAGCATTTT	CASSYSSRLDQPQHF
13	TRBV28	TRBJ1-1	-	TRBD1	TGTGCCAGCAGTTTGGGGACAGGGCAAGAAGCTTTCTTT	CASSLGTGQEAFF
16	TRBV14	TRBJ2-5	few	TRBD2	TGTGCCAGCACCCCTCGGGGGGTCGGCATCCAAGAGACCCAGTACTTC	CASTPRGVGIQETQYF
14	TRBV18	TRBJ1-2	-	TRBD1	TGTGCCAGCTCAGGGACAGTTCTGACCTATGGCTACACCTTC	CASSGTVLTYGYTF
12	TRBV28	TRBJ2-1	-	-	TGTGCCAGCAGTTTGTCAGGGGCCGAGCAGTTCTTC	CASSLSGAEQFF
15	TRBV5-1	TRBJ2-7	-	TRBD1	TGCGCCAGCAATAGACGAGGGACAGGGGAGTCCGAGCAGTACTTC	CASNRRGTGESEQYF
15	TRBV4-2	TRBJ1-4	-	-	TGTGCCAGCAGCCAAGAATGGGGGGGCGGGGAAAAACTGTTTTTT	CASSQEWGGGEKLFF
14	TRBV6-5	TRBJ1-5	-	-	TGTGCCAGCAGTTACATCGGGGGGGGGCAGCCCCAGCATTTT	CASSYIGGGQPQHF
18	TRBV27	TRBJ2-3	-	TRBD2	TGTGCCAGCAGTCTCGGAGGTGCGGGGGGGTCCAACACAGATACGCAGTATTTT	CASSLGGAGGSNTDTQYF
15	TRBV5-6	TRBJ2-3	-	-	TGTGCCAGCAGCTTGATCGGGGGAAGCACAGATACGCAGTATTTT	CASSLIGGSTDTQYF
15	TRBV5-4	TRBJ2-7	-	TRBD2	TGTGCCAGCAGCTTGGCGGGCAGGGAGGGCTACGAGCAGTACTTC	CASSLAGREGYEQYF
13	TRBV9	TRBJ2-3	few	-	TGTGCCAGCAGCGTTATACAGCCAGATACGCAGTATTTT	CASSVIQPDTQYF
15	TRBV6-6	TRBJ2-1	once	TRBD2	TGTGCCAGCAGTACCCTAGCGGGGGGGCTACATGAGCAGTTCTTC	CASSTLAGGLHEQFF
17	TRBV6-1	TRBJ1-2	-	TRBD1	TGTGCCAGCAGTGAAGCGGGTGTACAGGGGCGAAACTATGGCTACACCTTC	CASSEAGVQGRNYGYTF
13	TRBV5-6	TRBJ1-2	few	TRBD1	TGTGCCAGCAGCCCGACAGGGCGATATGGCTACACCTTC	CASSPTGRYGYTF
15	TRBV19	TRBJ1-4	-	-	TGTGCCAGTAGTATCAAAAGGACAGATAATGAAAAACTGTTTTTT	CASSIKRTDNEKLFF
11	TRBV7-9	TRBJ2-1	few	TRBD1	TGTGCCAGCAGATCAGGGGGCGAGCAGTTCTTC	CASRSGGEQFF
17	TRBV7-2	TRBJ2-4	once	TRBD2	TGTGCCAGCAGCTCGAGCGGGGGGACGACGGCCAAAAACATTCAGTACTTC	CASSSSGGTTAKNIQYF
18	TRBV6-1	TRBJ2-7	-	TRBD1	TGTGCCAGCAGTGAAGCCCTATCCGGACAGGGGAGATCCTACGAGCAGTACTTC	CASSEALSGQGRSYEQYF
14	TRBV9	TRBJ1-4	-	-	TGTGCCAGCAGCGTAGGGGGAGTTGGTGAAAAACTGTTTTTT	CASSVGGVGEKLFF
15	TRBV5-1	TRBJ2-3	-	-	TGCGCCAGCAGCTCTGGACAGCTGATACGGGATACGCAGTATTTT	CASSSGQLIRDTQYF
14	TRBV5-4	TRBJ2-7	-	-	TGTGCCAGCAGCTTGAAGGCGGCAGGGCAGGAGCAGTACTTC	CASSLKAAGQEQYF
14	TRBV5-1	TRBJ2-1	few	TRBD1	TGCGCCAGCATCCGGACAGGGGGCACACATGAGCAGTTCTTC	CASIRTGGTHEQFF
15	TRBV30	TRBJ1-5	-	TRBD1	TGTGCCTGGAGTCAGAGCCGGGACAGGGTTCAGCCCCAGCATTTT	CAWSQSRDRVQPQHF
14	TRBV6-5	TRBJ1-1	-	TRBD1	TGTGCCACCCGTCGGGACAGTTCTAACACTGAAGCTTTCTTT	CATRRDSSNTEAFF